The 14 T cell receptor beta chains listed next were all sequenced from one sample in a study of blood T cell repertoires in COVID-19. Here immunoSEQ multiplex PCR was the method, and the copy in TCRdb shows in-frame clones only, minus some. The profile shows around 250,000 clones, over 80% of them singletons. The sequencing sample was made of PBMCs or T cells enriched from blood (not recorded which). Receptors were obtained from a middle-aged woman who had been exposed to COVID-19.

The rearrangement joins TRBV7-8 to TRBJ1-2, with D possibly being TRBD1 (5 bases). The V end lost 5 bases, the J end lost 8 bases, and 12 bases lay between the germline ends. CDR3 length equals 12 residues. Germline-derived CDR1 and CDR2 are SGHVS and FQNEAQ. The CDR3 loop reads CASSHQGLGYTF. CDR3 DNA sequence: TGTGCCAGCAGCCATCAGGGTCTCGGCTACACCTTC.

This sequence joins TRBV19 and TRBJ1-1; 8 positions agree with TRBD1. CDR1 and CDR2 from the germline V gene are LNHDA and SQIVND (reference sequence). V lost 3 bases, J lost 8 bases, and 11 bases stayed unmatched. This CDR3 spans 15 amino acids. This CDR3 reads CASSIPGTGSVEAFF. CDR3 bases: TGTGCCAGTAGTATTCCTGGGACAGGATCAGTAGAAGCTTTCTTT.

The rearrangement uses TRBV5-1 and TRBJ1-4; D call uncertain. This CDR3 is 15 amino acids long. V was clipped by 4 bases and J by 4 bases, with 14 bases between them. Germline V gives CDR1 SGHRS, CDR2 YFSETQ. CDR3 bases: TGCGCCAGCAGCCCGGTGGCGGGAAGTAATGAAAAACTGTTTTTT. Amino acid sequence: CASSPVAGSNEKLFF.

This clone was detected many times. The CDR3 sequence is CASSGGLAGVYNEQFF. The CDR3 bases are TGTGCCAGTAGTGGGGGACTAGCGGGAGTGTACAATGAGCAGTTCTTC. V is TRBV19 and J is TRBJ2-1; 14 bases are shared with TRBD2. With V trimmed by 5 bases and J by 4 bases, 4 bases remained unmatched. This CDR3 is built from 16 residues. Germline values: CDR1 LNHDA, CDR2 SQIVND (reference sequence).

This chain joins TRBV3-1 (or the pseudogene TRBV3-2) and TRBJ2-7; TRBD1 aligns across 7 bases. CDR1 is LGHDT and CDR2 is YNNKEL in the germline V gene (reference sequence). Germline trimming cut 5 bases from V and 5 bases from J; bases unmatched to any gene: 12. The CDR3 covers 15 residues. The CDR3 bases are TGTGCCAGCAGCGCTATGTCAGGGACAGAGAACGAGCAGTACTTC. Its translation: CASSAMSGTENEQYF.

This clone was seen once. This rearrangement joins TRBV27 to TRBJ1-3; possible D gene TRBD1, 6 bases. V was cut by 7 bases and J by 8 bases, with 18 bases left in between. The length of the CDR3 is 14 residues. CDR1 and CDR2 (germline): MNHEY, SMNVEV (reference sequence). CDR3 DNA sequence: TGTGCCAGCAAACGGGAGGGGGGAATTGACACCATATATTTT. It encodes CASKREGGIDTIYF.

The count of this clone is one. The chain couples TRBV5-8 to TRBJ1-5; 7 bases line up with TRBD1. The CDR3 is 17 residues long. Losses at the gene ends were 4 bases for V and 0 bases for J; bases not matched to a gene: 10. Germline V gene data show CDR1 as SGHTS and CDR2 as YDEGEE. The CDR3 DNA follows: TGTGCCAGCAGCGCGTACCAGGGGACAGATAGCAATCAGCCCCAGCATTTT. Translating it yields CASSAYQGTDSNQPQHF.

The chain joins TRBV15 to TRBJ1-5, with 7 bases matching TRBD1. CDR1 is LNHNV, CDR2 YYDKDF, per germline (reference sequence). Trimming removed 4 bases from V and 7 bases from J; junction bases left unmatched: 7. The CDR3 covers 14 residues. Here the CDR3 reads CATSITGVGQPQHF. DNA for the CDR3: TGTGCCACCAGCATCACAGGGGTAGGGCAGCCCCAGCATTTT.

V is TRBV9 and J is TRBJ2-1; TRBD2 aligns across 8 bases. Germline V gives CDR1 SGDLS, CDR2 YYNGEE. The CDR3 spans 19 residues. V dropped 2 bases and J dropped 4; count of bases not matched to a gene: 17. This CDR3 reads CASSVDPLPSSGPYNEQFF. The DNA for the CDR3 is TGTGCCAGCAGCGTTGACCCCCTCCCCTCTAGCGGGCCTTACAATGAGCAGTTCTTC.

The chain employs TRBV7-6 and TRBJ2-6; possible D gene TRBD1, 6 bases. Trimming pared 3 bases from V and 4 bases from J, leaving 10 bases between. The length of the CDR3 is 15 residues. Germline CDR1 reads SGHVS; CDR2 reads FNYEAQ. CDR3 region: CASSFSGAGANVLTF. CDR3 nucleotide sequence: TGTGCCAGCAGCTTCTCAGGGGCAGGGGCCAACGTCCTGACTTTC.

The CDR3 bases are TGCGCCAGCAGCCAAGAAGTTGCGGGAGGCCAGCCCCAGCATTTT. This codes for CASSQEVAGGQPQHF. This chain links TRBV4-3 with TRBJ1-5; D gene ambiguous. Germline CDR1 LGHNA, CDR2 YSLEER. V was cut by 0 bases and J by 7 bases, with 13 bases left in between. The CDR3 is 15 amino acids.

V is TRBV2 and J is TRBJ2-5; 8 nucleotides align to TRBD2. Trimming removed 6 bases from V and 1 base from J; junction bases left unmatched: 7. The CDR3 contains 15 residues. Germline values: CDR1 SNHLY, CDR2 FYNNEI. The CDR3 sequence: CASSADGGAQETQYF. The CDR3 region has the DNA TGTGCCAGCAGCGCCGACGGGGGGGCCCAAGAGACCCAGTACTTC.

This clone was found once. The chain couples TRBV27 to TRBJ1-5; perhaps TRBD1 as D (6 bases). CDR1 MNHEY and CDR2 SMNVEV come from the germline V gene (reference sequence). V lost 5 bases and J lost 5, with 22 bases in between. The CDR3 sequence is 17 residues long. The CDR3 DNA is TGTGCCAGCAGTGCCGTTGGACCCGGGAGGGGGTATCAGCCCCAGCATTTT. It codes for CASSAVGPGRGYQPQHF.

CDR3 residues: CASSVGGSTDTQYF. CDR3 DNA sequence: TGTGCCAGCAGCGTAGGAGGGAGCACAGATACGCAGTATTTT. The chain joins TRBV9 to TRBJ2-3; possible D gene TRBD2, 5 bases. Trimming removed 0 bases at V and 0 bases at J, with 5 bases between. CDR1 is SGDLS, CDR2 YYNGEE, per germline. This CDR3 spans 14 amino acids.